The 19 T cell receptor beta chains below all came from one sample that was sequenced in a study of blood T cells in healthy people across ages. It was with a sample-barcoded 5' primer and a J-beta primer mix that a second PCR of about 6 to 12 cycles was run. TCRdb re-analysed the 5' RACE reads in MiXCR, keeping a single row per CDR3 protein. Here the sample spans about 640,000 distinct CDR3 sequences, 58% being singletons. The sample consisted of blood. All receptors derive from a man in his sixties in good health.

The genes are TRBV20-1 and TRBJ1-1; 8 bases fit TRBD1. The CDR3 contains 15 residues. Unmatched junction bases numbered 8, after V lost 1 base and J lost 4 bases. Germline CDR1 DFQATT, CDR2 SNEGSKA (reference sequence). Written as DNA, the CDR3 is TGCAGTGCTAGAGCAGGGGGCGCGAGTGTCACTGAAGCTTTCTTT. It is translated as CSARAGGASVTEAFF.

Written as DNA, the CDR3 is TGCGCCAGCAGCTTGTTCCCAGGAGACCTCACAGATACGCAGTATTTT. The encoded protein is CASSLFPGDLTDTQYF. The J gene is TRBJ2-3, the V gene TRBV5-1, with D unresolved. Trimming took 1 base from V and 2 from J, leaving 14 bases between them. The CDR3 sequence is 16 residues long. From germline, CDR1 is SGHRS and CDR2 YFSETQ.

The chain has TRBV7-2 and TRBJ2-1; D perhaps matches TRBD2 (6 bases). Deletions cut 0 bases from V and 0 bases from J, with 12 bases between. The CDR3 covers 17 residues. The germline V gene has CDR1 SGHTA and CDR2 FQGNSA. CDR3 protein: CASSLAWEEVSYNEQFF. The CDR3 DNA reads TGTGCCAGCAGCTTAGCATGGGAGGAAGTCTCCTACAATGAGCAGTTCTTC. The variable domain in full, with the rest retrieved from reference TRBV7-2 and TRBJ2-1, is GAGVSQSPSNKVTEKGKDVELRCDPISGHTALYWYRQSLGQGLEFLIYFQGNSAPDKSGLPSDRFSAERTGGSVSTLTIQRTQQEDSAVYLCASSLAWEEVSYNEQFFGPGTRLTVL.

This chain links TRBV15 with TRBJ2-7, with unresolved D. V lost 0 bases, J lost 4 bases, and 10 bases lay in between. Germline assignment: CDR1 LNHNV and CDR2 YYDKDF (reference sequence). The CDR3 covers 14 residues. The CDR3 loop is CATSRDRLGYEQYF. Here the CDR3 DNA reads TGTGCCACCAGCAGAGATCGGTTGGGGTACGAGCAGTACTTC.

CDR3 DNA sequence: TGTGCCAGCAGTTTCTCCGGCAGGGCAGACGAGCAGTACTTC. The encoded protein is CASSFSGRADEQYF. The chain is built from TRBV12-3 or TRBV12-4 and TRBJ2-4; D might be TRBD1 (5 bases). The closer fit of TRBJ2-7 to the DNA end suggests the J call may be wrong. CDR3 length: 14 amino acids.

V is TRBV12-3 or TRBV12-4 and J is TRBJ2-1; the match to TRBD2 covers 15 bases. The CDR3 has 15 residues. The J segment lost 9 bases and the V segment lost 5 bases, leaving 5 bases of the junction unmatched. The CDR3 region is CASSRTSGGATEQFF. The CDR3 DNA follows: TGTGCCAGCAGTCGGACTAGCGGGGGGGCTACTGAGCAGTTCTTC.

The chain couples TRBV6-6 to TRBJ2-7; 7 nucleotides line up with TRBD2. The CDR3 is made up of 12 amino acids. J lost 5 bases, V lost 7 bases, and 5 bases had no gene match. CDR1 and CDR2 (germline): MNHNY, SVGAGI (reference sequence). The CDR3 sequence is CASTREGHEQYF. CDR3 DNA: TGTGCCAGCACCAGGGAGGGCCACGAGCAGTACTTC.

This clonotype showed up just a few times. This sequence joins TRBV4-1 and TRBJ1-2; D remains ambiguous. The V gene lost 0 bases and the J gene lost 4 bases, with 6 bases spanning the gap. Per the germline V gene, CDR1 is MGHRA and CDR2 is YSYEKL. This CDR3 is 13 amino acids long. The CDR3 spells CASSQDYTYGYTF. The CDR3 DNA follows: TGCGCCAGCAGCCAAGATTACACCTATGGCTACACCTTC.

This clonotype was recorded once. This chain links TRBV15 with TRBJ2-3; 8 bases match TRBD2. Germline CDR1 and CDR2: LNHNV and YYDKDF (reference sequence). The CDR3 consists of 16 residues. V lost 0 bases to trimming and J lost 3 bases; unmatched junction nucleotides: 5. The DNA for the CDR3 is TGTGCCACCAGCAGAGATCGGGCGGGGGGTACAGATACGCAGTATTTT. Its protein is CATSRDRAGGTDTQYF.

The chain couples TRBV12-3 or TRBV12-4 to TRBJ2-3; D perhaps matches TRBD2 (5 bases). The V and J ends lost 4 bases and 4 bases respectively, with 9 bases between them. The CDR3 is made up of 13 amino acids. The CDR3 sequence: CASSSGRPDTQYF. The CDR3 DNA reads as TGTGCCAGCAGTTCTGGGAGACCAGATACGCAGTATTTT.

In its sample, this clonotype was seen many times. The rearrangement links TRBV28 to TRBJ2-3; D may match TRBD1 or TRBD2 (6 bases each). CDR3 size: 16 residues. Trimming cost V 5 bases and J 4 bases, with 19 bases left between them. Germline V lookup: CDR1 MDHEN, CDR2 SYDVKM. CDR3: CASSPPGGGRADTQYF. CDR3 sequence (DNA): TGTGCCAGCAGTCCACCCGGAGGGGGTCGGGCAGATACGCAGTATTTT.

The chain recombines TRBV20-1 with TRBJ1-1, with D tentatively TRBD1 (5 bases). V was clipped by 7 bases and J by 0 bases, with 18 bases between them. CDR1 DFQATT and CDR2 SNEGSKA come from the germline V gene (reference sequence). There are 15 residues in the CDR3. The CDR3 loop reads CSVPPAGTVNTEAFF. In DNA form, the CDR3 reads TGCAGTGTTCCCCCCGCCGGGACCGTGAACACTGAAGCTTTCTTT.

DNA of the CDR3: TGTGCCAGCAGTCCCCCGGGAGACAGGATCCCTAACTATGGCTACACCTTC. Translated, it gives CASSPPGDRIPNYGYTF. The chain combines TRBV28 with TRBJ1-2; perhaps TRBD1 as D (6 bases). The length of the CDR3 is 17 residues. The ends were cut back, 5 bases at V and 0 bases at J, with 19 bases in the middle. Germline CDR1 reads MDHEN; CDR2 reads SYDVKM.

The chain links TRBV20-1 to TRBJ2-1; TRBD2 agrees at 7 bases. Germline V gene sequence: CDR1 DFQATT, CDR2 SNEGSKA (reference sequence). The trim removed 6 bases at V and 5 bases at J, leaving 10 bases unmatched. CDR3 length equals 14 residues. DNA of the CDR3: TGCAGTGCCCCCCCTGGACTAGTAAACAATGAGCAGTTCTTC. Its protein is CSAPPGLVNNEQFF.

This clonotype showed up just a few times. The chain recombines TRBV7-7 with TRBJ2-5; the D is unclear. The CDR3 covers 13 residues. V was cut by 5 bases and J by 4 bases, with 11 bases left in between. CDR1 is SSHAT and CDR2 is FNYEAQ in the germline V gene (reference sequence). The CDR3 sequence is CASSPLPGETQYF. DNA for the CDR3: TGTGCCAGCAGCCCCCTCCCCGGAGAGACCCAGTACTTC. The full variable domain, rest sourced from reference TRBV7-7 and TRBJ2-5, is GAGVSQSPRYKVTKRGQDVTLRCDPISSHATLYWYQQALGQGPEFLTYFNYEAQPDKSGLPSDRFSAERPEGSISTLTIQRTEQRDSAMYRCASSPLPGETQYFGPGTRLLVL.

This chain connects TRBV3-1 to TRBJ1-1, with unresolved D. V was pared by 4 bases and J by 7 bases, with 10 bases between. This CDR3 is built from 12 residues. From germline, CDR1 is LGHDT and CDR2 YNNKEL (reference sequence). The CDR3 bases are TGTGCCAGCAGCCCCCAGGCTGGTGAAGCTTTCTTT. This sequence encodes CASSPQAGEAFF.

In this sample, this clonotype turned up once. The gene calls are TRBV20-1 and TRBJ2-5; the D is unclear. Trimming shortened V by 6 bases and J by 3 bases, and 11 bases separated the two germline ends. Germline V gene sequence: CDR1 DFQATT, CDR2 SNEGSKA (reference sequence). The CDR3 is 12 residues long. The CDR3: CSARSIEETQYF. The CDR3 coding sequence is TGCAGTGCCCGGAGTATAGAAGAGACCCAGTACTTC.

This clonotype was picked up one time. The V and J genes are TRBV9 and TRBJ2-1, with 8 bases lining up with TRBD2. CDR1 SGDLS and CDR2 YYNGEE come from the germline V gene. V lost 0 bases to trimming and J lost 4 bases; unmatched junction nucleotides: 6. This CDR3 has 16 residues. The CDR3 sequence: CASSVVGTSAYNEQFF. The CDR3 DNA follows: TGTGCCAGCAGCGTAGTAGGGACTAGTGCTTACAATGAGCAGTTCTTC.

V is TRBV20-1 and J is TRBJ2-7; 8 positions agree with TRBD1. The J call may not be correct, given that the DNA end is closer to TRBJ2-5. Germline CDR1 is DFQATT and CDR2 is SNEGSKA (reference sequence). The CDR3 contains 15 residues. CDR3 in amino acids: CSAQRLDRVAETQYF. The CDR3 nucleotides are TGCAGTGCTCAAAGGCTGGACAGGGTGGCAGAGACCCAGTACTTC.